This record covers a single T cell receptor (beta chain). No antigen is known for it. PCR amplification relied on 60 Vbeta primers (plus 13 Jbeta primers). Clones were read by immunoSEQ multiplex PCR, and TCRdb kept only the in-frame ones, dropping some. The data hold about 55,000 clones, with around four fifths observed a single time. The sample originates from a study of cytomegalovirus exposure and HLA in healthy donors. The germline gives CDR1 MDHEN, CDR2 SYDVKM. V shed 5 bases and J 4 bases; nucleotides not matched to a gene: 13. This CDR3 spans 18 amino acids. Despite likely unrecorded immune exposures, the donors were nominally healthy at the time of sampling. Study-wide findings and caveats: Sequencing depth roughly uniform across donors was assumed in presence/absence analyses.

The specimen was PBMCs. The TCR originated in a man aged 25-45 years in good health and CMV-seronegative. The chain employs TRBV28 and TRBJ2-2; TRBD1 matches at 10 bases. CDR3 amino acids: CASSRTGQGLVSTGELFF. CDR3 bases: TGTGCCAGCAGTCGCACGGGACAGGGGTTAGTTAGCACCGGGGAGCTGTTTTTT.